The rows below give T cell receptor beta chains drawn from one sample of a study of beta chain features in type 1 diabetes. Data came from immunoSEQ multiplex PCR; TCRdb stores just in-frame clones and leaves some out. This table has some 900,000 clones, about 17% appearing once. Sample: naive CD4+ T cells from blood. These receptor sequences come from a young woman in good health. The CDR3 runs from the conserved cysteine through the conserved F or W. Each record gives: D gene, V gene, J gene, clone size, CDR3 DNA, CDR3 protein. The D gene is left open where the match is weak. Clone size, where shown, is once, few, many, or a class for clones that have expanded.

TRBD1,TRBV29-1,TRBJ2-4,NA,TGCAGCGTTGGACAGGGGGCTACCAAAAACATTCAGTACTTC,CSVGQGATKNIQYF
NA,TRBV6-1,TRBJ2-4,few,TGTGCCAGCAGTGAAGCTCCGGGTAGTGGGGCCAAAAACATTCAGTACTTC,CASSEAPGSGAKNIQYF
NA,TRBV29-1,TRBJ1-2,NA,TGCAGCGTTGCACGGGGTAACTATGGCTACACCTTC,CSVARGNYGYTF
NA,TRBV5-1,TRBJ1-5,NA,TGCGCCAGCAGCTTGAATACAGGGTTCGGGCAGCCCCAGCATTTT,CASSLNTGFGQPQHF
NA,TRBV9,TRBJ1-2,few,TGTGCCAGCAGCCCGTCTGGGGGATATGGCTACACCTTC,CASSPSGGYGYTF
NA,TRBV10-3,TRBJ1-2,NA,TGTGCCATCAGTGATCTTGACCCCAACTATGGCTACACCTTC,CAISDLDPNYGYTF
NA,TRBV4-3,TRBJ1-2,few,TGCGCCAGCAGCCAACGTACAGGGTCAGCTAACTATGGCTACACCTTC,CASSQRTGSANYGYTF
NA,TRBV2,TRBJ2-3,NA,TGTGCCAGCAGTGAGCTAACCCGCACAGATACGCAGTATTTT,CASSELTRTDTQYF
NA,TRBV4-3,TRBJ1-2,few,TGCGCCAGCAGCCAAGATCTCGGCGCCTTGGGGAATGGCTACACCTTC,CASSQDLGALGNGYTF
NA,TRBV4-3,TRBJ2-1,NA,TGCGCCAGCAGCCTCGGACTTAGCTCCTACAATGAGCAGTTCTTC,CASSLGLSSYNEQFF
TRBD2,TRBV9,TRBJ2-1,few,TGTGCCAGCAGCGTAGGAGGACTAGCGGGAGCATACAATGAGCAGTTCTTC,CASSVGGLAGAYNEQFF
NA,TRBV4-1,TRBJ2-3,few,TGCGCCAGCAGCCAAGCGCCACGTCCTAGCACAGATACGCAGTATTTT,CASSQAPRPSTDTQYF
TRBD2,TRBV28,TRBJ2-4,NA,TGTGCCAGCAGTTTATTTCGGGCTAGCGGGGATATAGTTAACATTCAGTACTTC,CASSLFRASGDIVNIQYF
NA,TRBV5-5,TRBJ2-1,NA,TGTGCCAGCAGCTTGGCTTACAATGAGCAGTTCTTC,CASSLAYNEQFF
NA,TRBV7-2,TRBJ2-7,few,TGTGCCAGCAGCCCGTTGGGATCCTTATCCTACGAGCAGTACTTC,CASSPLGSLSYEQYF
NA,TRBV7-2,TRBJ2-3,few,TGTGCCAGCAGCTTAGACGTCACAGATACGCAGTATTTT,CASSLDVTDTQYF
NA,TRBV7-3,TRBJ1-1,NA,TGTGCCAGCAGCCGCCTCGTGAACACTGAAGCTTTCTTT,CASSRLVNTEAFF
TRBD2,TRBV7-6,TRBJ2-3,few,TGTGCCAGCAGTCCTAGCGGGAGTATAGCAGATACGCAGTATTTT,CASSPSGSIADTQYF
NA,TRBV7-2,TRBJ2-7,NA,TGTGCCAGCAGCTTAACCCAAGGACGGAGGCGTCCGTACTTC,CASSLTQGRRRPYF
NA,TRBV5-4,TRBJ2-3,few,TGTGCCAGCAGCCCTCGTGTCCACACAGATACGCAGTATTTT,CASSPRVHTDTQYF
TRBD2,TRBV29-1,TRBJ2-5,NA,TGCAGCGTTGCGGTACTAGCGGGAGAGACCCAGTACTTC,CSVAVLAGETQYF
NA,TRBV7-9,TRBJ2-1,few,TGTGCCAGCAGCCCCCCAACAGTCTCCTACAATGAGCAGTTCTTC,CASSPPTVSYNEQFF
TRBD1,TRBV27,TRBJ2-3,NA,TGTGCCAGCAGTTTATGGGGACAGAGCACAGATACGCAGTATTTT,CASSLWGQSTDTQYF
NA,TRBV18,TRBJ1-5,few,TGTGCCAGCTCACACCGGGACAAAAATCAGCCCCAGCATTTT,CASSHRDKNQPQHF
TRBD1,TRBV11-3,TRBJ2-1,NA,TGTGCCAGCAGCCCCGGGACAGGGTTGAATGAGCAGTTCTTC,CASSPGTGLNEQFF
TRBD2,TRBV19,TRBJ2-1,few,TGTGCCAGTAGTACGGTAGCGGGAGGGCCGTGGAATGAGCAGTTCTTC,CASSTVAGGPWNEQFF
TRBD2,TRBV5-1,TRBJ2-1,NA,TGCGCCAGCAGACGGGAGGGCCTTTACAATGAGCAGTTCTTC,CASRREGLYNEQFF